The 20 T cell receptor beta chains given below trace back to one sample, sequenced in a study of blood T cell repertoires in COVID-19. TCRdb keeps only in-frame clones here, not all; method: immunoSEQ multiplex PCR. The sample lists 430,000 or so clones, around nine tenths occurring once. Sequences were obtained from PBMCs or T cells enriched from blood (not recorded which). These receptors were taken from a woman aged 18-29 years who had been exposed to COVID-19.

The rearrangement links TRBV4-3 to TRBJ2-3, with D tentatively TRBD1 (6 bases). The CDR3 has 15 residues. V was trimmed by 1 base and J by 0 bases, leaving 8 bases between them. Germline-derived CDR1 and CDR2 are LGHNA and YSLEER. The CDR3 is CASSQVGGSTDTQYF. The CDR3 DNA sequence: TGCGCCAGCAGCCAAGTAGGGGGAAGCACAGATACGCAGTATTTT.

The rearrangement uses TRBV14 and TRBJ2-5, with 10 bases that match TRBD2. Trimming removed 4 bases from V and 10 bases from J; junction bases left unmatched: 12. In germline, CDR1 is SGHDN, CDR2 FVKESK. This CDR3 is 15 amino acids long. The chain's CDR3 is CASSPFGLAGEVQYF. The DNA for the CDR3 is TGTGCCAGCAGCCCATTCGGGCTAGCGGGAGAGGTCCAGTACTTC.

The chain joins TRBV5-1 to TRBJ2-3; D may be TRBD2 (5 bases). Germline loops: CDR1 SGHRS, CDR2 YFSETQ. The V gene lost 0 bases and the J gene lost 4 bases, with 9 bases spanning the gap. The CDR3 totals 14 residues. The DNA of the CDR3 is TGCGCCAGCAGCTTGGCCAAGCGGCCAGATACGCAGTATTTT. Translating gives CASSLAKRPDTQYF. The variable domain in full, completed from reference TRBV5-1 and TRBJ2-3, reads KAGVTQTPRYLIKTRGQQVTLSCSPISGHRSVSWYQQTPGQGLQFLFEYFSETQRNKGNFPGRFSGRQFSNSRSEMNVSTLELGDSALYLCASSLAKRPDTQYFGPGTRLTVL.

The chain joins TRBV6-5 to TRBJ1-5, with no clear D. The ends were cut back, 6 bases at V and 6 bases at J, with 15 bases in the middle. Germline CDR1 MNHEY, CDR2 SVGAGI. The CDR3 has 14 residues. The CDR3 spells CASRRKPSGQPQHF. CDR3 coding DNA: TGTGCCAGCAGACGTAAGCCCTCTGGTCAGCCCCAGCATTTT.

The chain employs TRBV28 and TRBJ2-1; 9 bases map to TRBD1. The CDR3 has 15 amino acids. Germline lookup yields CDR1 MDHEN and CDR2 SYDVKM. V dropped 2 bases and J dropped 2; count of bases not matched to a gene: 1. The CDR3 sequence: CASSLGTGTYNEQFF. The CDR3 DNA reads TGTGCCAGCAGTTTAGGGACAGGGACCTACAATGAGCAGTTCTTC.

The genes are TRBV11-2 and TRBJ2-3; D gene unclear. The CDR3 is made up of 14 amino acids. Germline V lookup: CDR1 SGHAT, CDR2 FQNNGV. The germline V and J ends were trimmed by 5 bases and 3 bases, with 12 bases remaining between them. The CDR3: CASSLGVGTDTQYF. The CDR3 DNA reads as TGTGCCAGCAGCCTTGGAGTCGGGACAGATACGCAGTATTTT.

The chain uses TRBV10-3 and TRBJ1-6; 7 bases map to TRBD1. This CDR3 has 14 amino acids. Germline loops: CDR1 ENHRY, CDR2 SYGVKD. V lost 8 bases and J lost 6; bases outside the gene matches: 7. CDR3 nucleotide sequence: TGTGCCATCGGAGAGACAGGGAGTAATTCACCCCTCCACTTT. Its translation: CAIGETGSNSPLHF.

This sequence joins TRBV7-2 and TRBJ1-6; D remains unclear. The CDR3 loop spans 15 amino acids. Looked up from germline, CDR1 is SGHTA and CDR2 is FQGNSA. Trimming left V 1 base short and J 6 bases short, with 10 bases between. The CDR3 nucleotides are TGTGCCAGCAGCTTAGGGGGAGGTTCTAATTCACCCCTCCACTTT. It translates to CASSLGGGSNSPLHF.

The V and J genes are TRBV28 and TRBJ2-7; 7 nucleotides agree with TRBD1. Germline V lookup: CDR1 MDHEN, CDR2 SYDVKM. The CDR3 has 14 amino acids. J gave up 6 bases and V 6 bases, and 11 bases lay outside the gene matches. The CDR3 DNA reads as TGTGCCAGCAGGGCCATGAGAGGGACAGTCGAGCAGTACTTC. Its protein product is CASRAMRGTVEQYF.

The J gene is TRBJ1-4, the V gene TRBV7-2, with D perhaps TRBD1 (6 bases). This CDR3 spans 15 amino acids. V was trimmed by 3 bases and J by 14 bases, leaving 22 bases between them. CDR1 and CDR2 (germline): SGHTA, FQGNSA. The CDR3 coding sequence is TGTGCCAGCAGCTTCAATACAGGGTTAGAGGGGCATCTGTTTTTT. As protein: CASSFNTGLEGHLFF. Filled out from reference TRBV7-2 and TRBJ1-4, the complete variable domain reads GAGVSQSPSNKVTEKGKDVELRCDPISGHTALYWYRQSLGQGLEFLIYFQGNSAPDKSGLPSDRFSAERTGGSVSTLTIQRTQQEDSAVYLCASSFNTGLEGHLFFGSGTQLSVL.

The chain couples TRBV5-4 to TRBJ1-1, with D tentatively TRBD1 (6 bases). Per the germline V gene, CDR1 is SGHNT and CDR2 is YYREEE (reference sequence). CDR3 length: 13 residues. The germline V and J ends were trimmed by 4 bases and 8 bases, with 15 bases remaining between them. The DNA for the CDR3 is TGTGCCAGCAGCCAAATTTCAGGGGCGGAAGCTTTCTTT. This encodes CASSQISGAEAFF.

As for this clone: The junction and the germline gene differ at one end; a read error may be behind it. The rearrangement links TRBV6-5 to TRBJ1-1; D might be TRBD1 (5 bases). The CDR3 is 15 residues long. The germline V gene has CDR1 MNHEY and CDR2 SVGAGI. For the CDR3, the DNA is TGTGCCAGCAGACCCACAGGAGTAGTGAATACTGAAGCTTTCTTT. Amino acids: CASRPTGVVNTEAFF.

The V gene is TRBV7-3, the J gene TRBJ2-7, with a weak D call TRBD2 (5 bases). This CDR3 region has 14 residues. The germline V and J ends were trimmed by 3 bases and 0 bases, with 9 bases remaining between them. Germline lookup yields CDR1 SGHTA and CDR2 FQGTGA. The chain's CDR3 is CASSLGGGSYEQYF. In DNA, the CDR3 is TGTGCCAGCAGCTTGGGCGGAGGCTCCTACGAGCAGTACTTC.

The CDR3: CASSYPRASTRNHTF. As DNA, the CDR3 is TGTGCCAGCAGCTACCCCCGAGCCTCAACCCGAAATCACACCTTC. This rearrangement joins TRBV28 to TRBJ1-2, with D unclear. V lost 6 bases and J 12 bases, leaving 26 bases between the germline ends. Germline CDR1 MDHEN, CDR2 SYDVKM. The CDR3 has 15 amino acids.

This chain joins TRBV2 and TRBJ2-7; tentatively, D is TRBD1 (5 bases). There are 14 residues in the CDR3. Deletions cut 7 bases from V and 5 bases from J, with 18 bases between. From germline, CDR1 is SNHLY and CDR2 FYNNEI. CDR3 loop: CASNGRQLSHEQYF. The CDR3 DNA sequence: TGTGCCAGCAACGGTAGACAGTTGAGCCACGAGCAGTACTTC.

The rearrangement uses TRBV20-1 and TRBJ2-1; 8 bases fit TRBD1. Looked up from germline, CDR1 is DFQATT and CDR2 is SNEGSKA (reference sequence). This CDR3 spans 11 amino acids. Trimming took 7 bases from V and 15 from J; bases not matched to a gene: 11. CDR3 DNA sequence: TGCAGTGATGAGGCAGGGGGCAAGGGGTTCTTC. It translates to CSDEAGGKGFF.

V gene TRBV16 combines with J gene TRBJ2-6; TRBD1 aligns across 7 bases. Germline CDR1 and CDR2: KGHSY and FQNENV. With 4 bases clipped from V and 2 bases from J, the junction kept 8 bases outside the gene matches. This CDR3 has 17 amino acids. The CDR3 DNA sequence: TGTGCCAGCAGCCCAAGACAGGGTCTAGCTGGGGCCAACGTCCTGACTTTC. Translated: CASSPRQGLAGANVLTF. Supplemented by reference TRBV16 and TRBJ2-6, the full variable domain reads GEEVAQTPKHLVRGEGQKAKLYCAPIKGHSYVFWYQQVLKNEFKFLISFQNENVFDETGMPKERFSAKCLPNSPCSLEIQATKLEDSAVYFCASSPRQGLAGANVLTFGAGSRLTVL.

About this clone: A read error may produce the germline difference seen at one junction end. This chain links TRBV6-1 with TRBJ2-4, with 8 bases that match TRBD1. This CDR3 is built from 17 residues. Per germline, CDR1 MNHNS and CDR2 SASEGT. This CDR3 is CASSEAGLRQGKDIQYF. CDR3 DNA sequence: TGCGCCAGCAGTGAAGCCGGACTTCGACAGGGGAAGGACATTCAGTACTTC.

The chain joins TRBV5-4 to TRBJ2-3; TRBD2 might be the D (6 bases). CDR1 and CDR2 (germline): SGHNT, YYREEE (reference sequence). The ends were cut back, 3 bases at V and 2 bases at J, with 10 bases in the middle. This CDR3 has 14 amino acids. Written as DNA, the CDR3 is TGTGCCAGCAGCTCTGGGACTTACACAGATACGCAGTATTTT. Encoded protein: CASSSGTYTDTQYF. Drawing the rest from reference TRBV5-4 and TRBJ2-3, the complete variable domain is ETGVTQSPTHLIKTRGQQVTLRCSSQSGHNTVSWYQQALGQGPQFIFQYYREEENGRGNFPPRFSGLQFPNYSSELNVNALELDDSALYLCASSSGTYTDTQYFGPGTRLTVL.

This chain joins TRBV11-2 and TRBJ2-7; no clear D gene. Germline CDR1 SGHAT, CDR2 FQNNGV. V lost 4 bases to trimming and J lost 1 base, with 14 bases between them. This CDR3 is built from 15 residues. For the CDR3, the DNA is TGTGCCAGCAGCTACTCCCCTGCCGTTTCCTACGAGCAGTACTTC. It specifies CASSYSPAVSYEQYF. The full variable domain, with the rest looked up from reference TRBV11-2 and TRBJ2-7, is EAGVAQSPRYKIIEKRQSVAFWCNPISGHATLYWYQQILGQGPKLLIQFQNNGVVDDSQLPKDRFSAERLKGVDSTLKIQPAKLEDSAVYLCASSYSPAVSYEQYFGPGTRLTVT.